The clone carrying this T cell receptor (beta chain) was counted a few times. Its antigen is as yet unknown. CDR3 length: 15 amino acids. The germline CDR1 and CDR2 sequences are SGHRS and YFSETQ. V lost 1 base, J lost 4 bases, and 11 bases lay in between. These data originate in a study of cytomegalovirus exposure and HLA in healthy donors. Points from the study as a whole: Most TCR sequences were seen very rarely across donors, but some public TCRs occurred in many. Accurate HLA-A and HLA-B prediction from TCR beta sequences was reported for most subjects. The classifier was said to identify cytomegalovirus status with high specificity and sensitivity.

The PCR had 60 Vbeta and 13 Jbeta primers. The assay was immunoSEQ multiplex PCR, and TCRdb's table has in-frame clones only and misses some. The data contain roughly 200,000 clones, roughly 87% of them seen just once; the ten biggest clones take up around 0.99%. The origin of this receptor is a boy under 10 years old in good health and CMV-seronegative. This chain uses TRBV5-1 with TRBJ1-4; D possibly corresponds to TRBD1 (5 bases). What was sequenced was PBMCs. The chain's CDR3 is CASSLIPGNNEKLFF. Here the CDR3 DNA reads TGCGCCAGCAGCTTGATTCCAGGGAATAATGAAAAACTGTTTTTT.